Listed here is a single T cell receptor (beta chain). Its binding antigen is unknown. No clone much larger than this one lies a single base away; base qualities are absent. The sample is drawn from a study of blood T cells in healthy people across ages (dated by TCRdb to about 2015). Regarding the research as a whole: Template switching captured roughly one uniquely barcoded TCR beta cDNA molecule per two T cells in model experiments. To avoid experimental bias, donors of different ages were distributed randomly across sequencing lanes. Age-related changes in TCR beta repertoire diversity were measured in the study by deep sequencing normalized with unique cDNA molecular identifiers. Donors were grouped into four age groups: young (average 16 years), middle-aged (about 38), aged (about 59) and long-lived (approximately 78). For two donors (one aged 18 to 29 and one aged 80 or older), the study analyzed two additional independent replicas of 1 million unique cDNA reads from the same blood draw.

The library was prepared using 5' RACE. The second PCR ran for about 6 to 12 cycles and used a J-beta primer mix along with a sample-barcoded 5' primer. Each TCR beta cDNA molecule received a unique molecular identifier from a template-switch 5' adaptor carrying 12 random nucleotides. At least 3 million CDR3-containing paired-end reads were obtained from each sample. First-strand cDNA was synthesized from all RNA with the Mint cDNA synthesis kit, primed by a TRBC-specific oligonucleotide. All cDNA was treated with uracil-DNA glycosylase and then went through a first 18-cycle PCR with the universal primers M1SS and BC2_uni_R. In the source study's methods: Each sample was normalized by randomly selecting 1 million high-quality reads, each carrying a distinct molecular identifier. Instead of being binned into consensus sequences, reads with shared molecular identifiers were discarded. MiTCR, with a Q25 quality threshold and the strictest error-elimination algorithm, was used for CDR3 identification, clonotype clustering and error correction. Lower-bound total TCR beta diversity was estimated with a nonparametric unseen species model using Euler transformation. TCRdb reanalyzed the raw reads on its own, using fastp at Q25 for trimming and MiXCR for clone calling, and kept in-frame beta chains. Records with the same CDR3 protein are collapsed into one entry carrying the most frequent genes and DNA. TCRdb, not the authors, supplied the V and J calls. This sample has approximately 2,000,000 distinct CDR3 sequences in its table, and around 40% of those were observed once. The ten biggest clones cover roughly 23% of the sample.

Donors were a few dozen systemically healthy Caucasian individuals from Russia aged roughly 6 to 90 years. Each donor gave ten milliliters of peripheral blood, drawn into EDTA-treated Vacutainer tubes. Ficoll-Paque density-gradient centrifugation was used to isolate PBMCs, with at least 6.5 million per sample. Total RNA was extracted from PBMCs with Trizol reagent, with at least 6 micrograms obtained per sample. For every donor, an aliquot of PBMCs went through flow cytometry to measure the percentages of naive CD45RAhigh/CD27high T cells. The germline V gene (reference sequence) supplies CDR1 MNHNY and CDR2 SVGAGI. Its CDR3 holds 11 amino acids, cysteine through phenylalanine. Only the CDR3 DNA stays, 33 bases, in frame from base 1. The germline V end is reduced by 5 bases and the J end by 10 bases; junction bases left unmatched: 2. Summary of the overall study and its limitations: Compared with the aged group, the long-lived group had more naive CD4+ T cells, fewer expanded clones and increased TCR diversity, a pattern suggesting age selection. Total diversity estimates from one million sequenced T cells were considered lower bounds and underestimates. Donor CMV infection status was unknown, potentially confounding age-related changes in expanded clonotypes. A strong correlation was found between observed TCR beta diversity and the percentage of naive T cells measured by flow cytometry. Conclusive comparison of naive and antigen-experienced compartments was prevented by the profiling of bulk unsorted PBMCs. Observed TCR beta diversity per million T cells fell roughly linearly with age, and a significant reduction was already apparent by age roughly 41.

Sequencing was done on a sample of blood. The chain uses TRBV6-6 and TRBJ2-1; the junction holds 7 bases that match TRBD1. The origin of this receptor is a human donor in good health. The CDR3 here reads CASSKTGEQFF. The DNA is as follows: TGTGCCAGCAGTAAGACAGGGGAGCAGTTCTTC.